Listed below are T cell receptor beta chains from one sample, sequenced in a study of cytomegalovirus exposure and HLA in healthy donors. Using immunoSEQ multiplex PCR, the repertoire was profiled, and TCRdb retains in-frame clones only, with some absent. The sample lists 200,000 or so clones, 82% occurring once. Sequences were obtained from PBMCs. These receptors all come from a woman in her forties in good health and CMV-seronegative. Each CDR3 is given with its conserved first and last residue. D genes are given only for firm matches. Clone size, where shown, is once, few, many, or a class for clones that have expanded.

clone_size	d_call	v_call	j_call	cdr3_aa	cdr3_nt
NA	NA	TRBV7-9	TRBJ2-7	CSSSDSGEEQYF	TGTTCCAGCAGTGATTCAGGGGAGGAGCAGTACTTC
NA	TRBD2	TRBV28	TRBJ2-7	CASSLLAGGTYEQYF	TGTGCCAGCAGTCTGCTAGCGGGAGGGACCTACGAGCAGTACTTC
NA	TRBD2	TRBV14	TRBJ2-7	CASSQGVGRAYEQYF	TGTGCCAGCAGCCAAGGGGTCGGGAGGGCCTACGAGCAGTACTTC
NA	TRBD1	TRBV5-1	TRBJ1-2	CASSPGDRVIGYTF	TGCGCCAGCTCCCCCGGGGACAGGGTGATAGGCTACACCTTC
NA	TRBD2	TRBV7-6	TRBJ2-7	CASSASGTSGAYEQYF	TGTGCCAGCAGCGCCTCCGGGACTAGCGGGGCCTACGAGCAGTACTTC
NA	NA	TRBV6-5	TRBJ2-5	CASSYSIPAGETQYF	TGTGCCAGCAGTTACTCGATTCCAGCAGGGGAGACCCAGTACTTC
NA	TRBD1	TRBV4-2	TRBJ2-3	CASSQDYRGDTQYF	TGTGCCAGCAGCCAAGATTACAGGGGAGATACGCAGTATTTT
NA	NA	TRBV2	TRBJ1-4	CASGDGRNEKLFF	TGTGCCAGCGGAGACGGGAGAAATGAAAAACTGTTTTTT
NA	NA	TRBV6-1	TRBJ2-7	CASRLGRRGGYEQYF	TGTGCCAGCAGACTAGGTCGGAGGGGGGGTTACGAGCAGTACTTC
few	TRBD1	TRBV6-6	TRBJ1-1	CASSDRENTEAFF	TGTGCCAGCAGTGACAGGGAGAACACTGAAGCTTTCTTT
NA	TRBD2	TRBV2	TRBJ2-1	CASRTTSGSNEQFF	TGTGCCAGCAGGACGACTAGCGGGTCGAATGAGCAGTTCTTC
NA	NA	TRBV5-5	TRBJ1-5	CASSLDGGNQPQHF	TGTGCCAGCAGCTTGGACGGAGGGAATCAGCCCCAGCATTTT
NA	NA	TRBV4-1	TRBJ2-2	CASSQDSSLYTGELFF	TGCGCCAGCAGCCAAGACTCGTCCCTATACACCGGGGAGCTGTTTTTT
once	TRBD2	TRBV4-1	TRBJ2-1	CASSPTGTSGSRNEQFF	TGCGCCAGCAGCCCCACCGGGACTAGCGGGAGCAGGAATGAGCAGTTCTTC
NA	TRBD1	TRBV18	TRBJ2-7	CASSPLDRSSYEQYF	TGTGCCAGCTCACCATTGGACAGGAGCTCCTACGAGCAGTACTTC
NA	NA	TRBV5-1	TRBJ2-4	CASSLSNTGNIQYF	TGCGCCAGCAGCTTAAGTAATACGGGAAACATTCAGTACTTC
few	NA	TRBV30	TRBJ1-5	CAWSNGGNQPQHF	TGTGCCTGGAGTAACGGGGGAAATCAGCCCCAGCATTTT
NA	TRBD1	TRBV4-1	TRBJ2-3	CASSQDEWPGGSTDTQYF	TGCGCCAGCAGCCAAGATGAGTGGCCAGGGGGATCCACAGATACGCAGTATTTT
NA	TRBD2	TRBV6-5	TRBJ2-5	CASSYSRGSGTQYF	TGTGCCAGCAGTTACTCGCGGGGGAGTGGGACCCAGTACTTC
few	NA	TRBV2	TRBJ2-7	CASKRDTFFEQYF	TGTGCCAGCAAACGGGACACATTCTTCGAGCAGTACTTC
NA	NA	TRBV2	TRBJ2-7	CASGRRDSYEQYF	TGTGCCAGCGGCCGCAGGGACTCCTACGAGCAGTACTTC
NA	NA	TRBV7-3	TRBJ1-1	CASSPLGVTEAFF	TGTGCCAGCAGCCCCCTAGGGGTCACTGAAGCTTTCTTT
NA	NA	TRBV6-6	TRBJ1-1	CASSAGLLNTEAFF	TGTGCCAGCAGCGCCGGGTTACTGAATACTGAAGCTTTCTTT
NA	NA	TRBV9	TRBJ2-3	CASATTYSTDTQYF	TGTGCCAGCGCCACTACCTATAGCACAGATACGCAGTATTTT
NA	NA	TRBV15	TRBJ2-5	CATSRSGTLSYF	TGTGCCACCAGCAGATCCGGGACTTTAAGTTACTTC
once	TRBD1	TRBV7-6	TRBJ1-2	CASSPTGAPYGYTF	TGTGCCAGCAGCCCCACAGGGGCCCCCTATGGCTACACCTTC
NA	NA	TRBV19	TRBJ1-5	CASSLTRTSNQPQHF	TGTGCCAGTAGTCTTACTCGGACAAGCAATCAGCCCCAGCATTTT
NA	NA	TRBV5-4	TRBJ1-4	CASSLVGAGNEKLFF	TGTGCCAGCAGCTTGGTGGGGGCCGGGAATGAAAAACTGTTTTTT
few	NA	TRBV19	TRBJ1-1	CASSRLTEAFF	TGTGCCAGTAGTAGGCTCACTGAAGCTTTCTTT
few	TRBD1	TRBV11-2	TRBJ1-4	CASSLAMGTDEKLFF	TGTGCCAGCAGCCTCGCTATGGGGACAGATGAAAAACTGTTTTTT
NA	NA	TRBV30	TRBJ1-3	CAGAGGAGNTIYF	TGTGCCGGGGCCGGCGGGGCTGGAAACACCATATATTTT
NA	NA	TRBV27	TRBJ2-3	CASSPNTDTQYF	TGTGCCAGCAGTCCTAACACAGATACGCAGTATTTT
few	TRBD1	TRBV29-1	TRBJ1-1	CSVEADRGNTEAFF	TGCAGCGTTGAAGCAGACAGGGGAAACACTGAAGCTTTCTTT
NA	NA	TRBV30	TRBJ2-4	CAWSVSLGGGGIQYF	TGTGCCTGGAGTGTATCCTTAGGAGGAGGTGGCATTCAGTACTTC
NA	NA	TRBV6-5	TRBJ1-2	CASSPSRHYGYTF	TGTGCCAGCAGTCCTTCCAGGCACTATGGCTACACCTTC
medium-sized	NA	TRBV27	TRBJ1-5	CASRYAGGRNQPQHF	TGTGCCAGCAGATATGCGGGGGGTAGAAACCAGCCCCAGCATTTT
NA	TRBD1	TRBV5-1	TRBJ2-5	CASSPAPGQGAEETQYF	TGCGCCAGCAGCCCGGCCCCGGGACAGGGGGCGGAGGAGACCCAGTACTTC
NA	NA	TRBV6-5	TRBJ1-1	CASSYSPGDRTEAFF	TGTGCCAGCAGTTACTCTCCGGGTGATAGGACTGAAGCTTTCTTT
NA	TRBD1	TRBV5-1	TRBJ2-3	CASSFRQGVQDTQYF	TGCGCCAGCAGCTTCAGACAGGGGGTTCAAGATACGCAGTATTTT
NA	TRBD1	TRBV7-9	TRBJ2-7	CASSLEGTAGYEQYF	TGTGCCAGCAGCTTAGAAGGGACAGCAGGCTACGAGCAGTACTTC
NA	TRBD2	TRBV30	TRBJ2-1	CAWSGGGGGRSYNEQFF	TGTGCCTGGAGTGGTGGTGGCGGGGGACGGTCCTACAATGAGCAGTTCTTC
few	NA	TRBV7-3	TRBJ2-1	CASRLSGVSSYNEQFF	TGTGCCAGCCGTCTTTCAGGGGTTAGCTCCTACAATGAGCAGTTCTTC
NA	NA	TRBV30	TRBJ1-1	CAWTRGNTEAFF	TGTGCCTGGACCCGGGGGAACACTGAAGCTTTCTTT